This T cell receptor (beta chain) stems from a study of cytomegalovirus exposure and HLA in healthy donors (dated by TCRdb to the late 2010s). About the investigation overall: According to an earlier analysis of a few hundred of the donors, about 180 million T cells yielded 120 million or so unique TCR beta sequences and about 280 Gb of sequence data. The study aimed to test whether cataloging public T cell receptors could reveal signatures of past pathogen exposure. The study combined high-throughput TCR immunosequencing, statistical association of individual TCRs with disease status, and machine learning to predict cytomegalovirus infection status. To decide whether each TCR beta V gene segment behaved as functional or pseudogenic, an earlier analysis of several hundred of the donors relied on high-throughput TCR beta sequencing. Genome-wide SNP genotypes for about three fifths of the roughly 670 donors were used in a later genetic analysis, which treated that subset as a discovery cohort. Rather than using new phenotypic data, the later analysis identified candidate immune exposures from TCR beta sequences and from how often those sequences occurred across donors. HLA typing covered class I and class II loci at four-digit resolution. All discovery cohort repertoires had been generated on a single sequencing platform. The number of typed donors differed by locus: roughly 620-630 for A, B, C, DRB1 and DQB1; 522 for DQA1; 606 for DPA1; and some 470 for DPB1. The T cell repertoires of about 700 subjects were profiled by immunosequencing and related to cytomegalovirus serostatus. In a later analysis, previously published TCR beta repertoires from fewer than 750 donors were re-analyzed and high-resolution HLA genotyping was added so that TCR occurrence patterns could be studied. Along with the approximately 600-subject first cohort, a separate validation cohort of 120 different subjects was used. Among the roughly 410 genotyped donors, roughly 80% belonged to the genetic ancestry cluster associated with self-reported Caucasian donors. Donor age, sex, ethnicity and CMV serostatus were collected together with the repertoire data. Across approximately 420 genotyped donors of the cohort, an average of approximately 200,000 unique TCR beta nucleotide sequences per donor were sequenced, and 15% to 20% of those sequences were non-productive. A few DR-DQ haplotypes were treated as single units for association and clustering because of strong linkage in the cohort. An early release that covered several hundred HLA-typed donors contained approximately 300 gigabases of sequencing data and tens of millions of unique TCR sequences.

What the study reported, not specific to this receptor: Across donors, most TCR sequences were observed very rarely, whereas some public TCRs were present in many individuals. For the cohort, immune exposure information was limited to CMV serostatus. According to a later analysis, parvovirus B19, influenza, CMV and Epstein-Barr virus appeared linked to several top co-occurrence clusters. A group of highly shared sequence variants was considered likely to be a technical artifact of the sequencing pipeline. Specific HLA alleles were associated with 15,000 to 20,000 TCR beta sequences at a false discovery rate of 0.05 in a later analysis. In a later analysis, the rate of TCR association differed among HLA loci, with DRB1 alleles having the most associated TCRs and HLA-C alleles having the fewest. Strong co-occurrence of HLA alleles, especially DR and DQ, made assigning TCR associations to individual alleles difficult. Most CMV-associated TCR beta chains appeared to be HLA-restricted in a later analysis, and the HLA associations seemed to be driven largely by CMV exposure. Broadly in line with IMGT annotations, most TCR beta V segments showed up in productive rearrangements about 90% or about 30% of the time in an earlier analysis of some 590 of the donors. A later genetic analysis associated a missense DCLRE1C variant with V-gene and J-gene trimming of TCR beta chains, and an independent cohort replicated the association. A further reported finding was that TCR beta sequences accurately predicted the HLA-A and HLA-B alleles for most subjects in the first cohort. Because the 87-base-pair reads could not distinguish some IMGT-functional V segments, including TRBV6-2 and TRBV6-3, those segments were excluded. Because counts were too low, some 16 rarely observed V segments, including chromosome 9 orphons, were excluded from the earlier analysis of some 540 of the donors. A few of the identified cytomegalovirus-associated TCR beta chains were confirmed in vitro to be specific for cytomegalovirus antigens. This cohort had only TCR beta chains sequenced, and the lack of alpha or paired-chain data limited which features could be detected. A later genetic analysis reported fewer N-insertions in productive TCRs among donors in an Asian-associated ancestry cluster than the roughly 650-donor mean. The presence/absence analyses assumed that sequencing depth was roughly uniform across donors, and that assumption may not be true. In a later analysis, HLA-associated TCR beta chains showed more clonal expansion and lower generation probabilities than non-associated chains that were equally common. Because HLA typing was missing for some donors at each locus, association tests included only the typed subset. The classifier was reported to diagnose cytomegalovirus status with high specificity and sensitivity in both the original cohort and the validation cohort. In the study, 150 to 200 TCR beta chains were listed as associated with cytomegalovirus. It was suggested by the authors that the approach could potentially be generalized to other disease states and immunological phenotypes. Linkage disequilibrium might explain the correlated functional status among segregating V segments, but an unknown experimental factor could not be excluded.

The CDR3 holds 13 amino acids from the cysteine to the phenylalanine. Solely the CDR3 DNA is kept, with 39 bases framed from the first base. The germline V gene provides CDR1 SGHTA and CDR2 FQGTGA. The trim is 2 bases for V and 7 bases for J, with a gap of 11 bases between the germline ends. Library generation was performed with the immunoSEQ multiplex PCR assay. For the multiplex PCR, a mixture combining 60 forward primers for TCR Vbeta segments and 13 reverse primers for TCR Jbeta segments was used. The CDR3 region of rearranged TCR beta genes was amplified from genomic DNA with a multiplex PCR assay. The amplified TCR beta libraries were sequenced on the Illumina HiSeq System as 87-base-pair reads. On the study's bioinformatics: A later analysis tallied roughly 80 million unique TCR beta chains across the 610 or so repertoires, and approximately 12 million of those chains were shared by two or more donors. To remove PCR and sequencing errors, raw reads were error-corrected and collapsed into unique sequences using a nearest-neighbor algorithm that merged closely related sequences. V, D and J gene segments were assigned by aligning CDR3 sequences to IMGT reference sequences. For a sequence to be retained, a match of at least six nucleotides was required to both a V gene segment and a J gene segment. A rearrangement was called productive if the CDR3 had no stop codons and remained in frame with V and J, and every other rearrangement was called non-productive. CDR3 was defined according to IMGT convention as the region running from the second conserved V-encoded cysteine to the conserved J-encoded phenylalanine. Sequences without an unambiguous match to a single V gene segment were excluded from the earlier analysis of 450 to 750 of the donors. An earlier analysis of about 590 of the donors classified V segments as functional when productive rearrangements were above 56.7% and as segregating when the standard deviation between donors was above 5%. A statistical classification framework was developed to diagnose cytomegalovirus status using the catalog of TCR beta chain sequences. In a later analysis, TCR nucleotide sequences were compared against IMGT/GENE-DB human TR gene sequences so that V and J genes could be assigned. Using the TCRdist pipeline, a later analysis assigned CDR3 sequences along with most-parsimonious VDJ recombination scenarios. In a later analysis, each TCR beta chain was defined by its CDR3 amino acid sequence together with its V-gene family, and reads lacking a unique V-gene family were excluded. To address suspected cross-contamination and a sequencing artifact, a later analysis removed around 600 highly shared, low-generation-probability nucleotide sequences. In a later analysis, a clonal expansion index was calculated for each public chain from normalized within-repertoire ranks of inferred template counts. In a later analysis, generation probabilities were computed with a VDJ recombination model fitted to out-of-frame rearrangements, and the resulting probabilities were checked against IGoR. Hypergeometric tests were used in a later analysis to score TCR-TCR, TCR-HLA and TCR-CMV co-occurrence, with a repertoire-size bias correction applied to the TCR pairs. False discovery rates were estimated in a later analysis by permuting HLA or CMV assignments 20 times. In a later analysis, co-occurring TCRs were grouped using DBSCAN, and TCRdist sequence similarity was added for clustering within HLA-allele-positive subsets. For co-occurrence clustering, repertoires with fewer than 30,000 or more than 120,000 public chains were excluded, along with 5 or 6 repertoires with anomalous nucleotide sharing. Not all clones reach the TCRdb copy of this immuneACCESS table, which keeps in-frame sequences only. Checked studies attribute under half of the gap to unresolved V genes and leave the rest unexplained. The V and J calls and the clone size are those of that table, but D and trimming were determined from the DNA. This sample comprises over 80,000 clones, 60% to 85% of them detected only once. Jointly, the top ten make up 16% of the sample.

This clone has only a few counts. It has no known antigen specificity. No much larger clonotype is one base removed from it; base qualities were not supplied. The cohort was made up of under 800 healthy bone marrow donors. Cohort members were all nominally healthy when sampled, although unrecorded immune exposures were likely present. The donor tested CMV seropositive, placing the donor among the 290 or so seropositive members of the cohort. A peripheral blood sample was collected from each donor, and TCR beta sequencing was performed on peripheral blood mononuclear cells. Genomic DNA was extracted from the blood cell samples with the Qiagen DNeasy Blood Extraction Kit.

The specimen sequenced was PBMCs. The TCR sequence derives from a man aged 60-69 years in good health and CMV-seropositive. The chain is encoded by TRBV7-3 joined to TRBJ1-1, and possibly TRBD1, on 5 matching bases. The CDR3 in this case is CASSLGLGLEAFF. The bases are TGTGCCAGCAGCTTAGGTCTGGGGCTTGAAGCTTTCTTT.